These T cell receptor beta chains were read from a single sample in a study of control samples from healthy donors and cancer patients. TCRdb's copy holds only in-frame clones and misses some; the assay was immunoSEQ multiplex PCR. The sample lists approximately 150,000 clones, about 91% occurring once. Sample: blood. The receptor source for this set is a man between 18 and 35 years old in good health. Each CDR3 is given with its conserved first and last residue. A D gene is named only where the DNA matches it firmly. Only part of the rows carry a size: once, few, many, or a class if the clone is expanded.

>TRBJ1-5|TRBV18|.|once
TGTGCCAGCTCACCACTACCTCGGACGGATGAGAATCAGCCCCAGCATTTT
CASSPLPRTDENQPQHF
>TRBJ2-7|TRBV11-2|.|.
TGTGCCAGCAGCGCCTCCCCCCAGGGGCTCGAGCAGTACTTC
CASSASPQGLEQYF
>TRBJ1-2|TRBV19|.|.
TGTGCCAGTAGCCCCGAAGGGCTCTATGGCTACACCTTC
CASSPEGLYGYTF
>TRBJ1-6|TRBV4-3|.|.
TGCGCCAGCAGCCAAGTTCCCGACGGGGTAGGGTCACCCCTCCACTTT
CASSQVPDGVGSPLHF
>TRBJ2-3|TRBV10-2|TRBD2|once
TGCGCCAGCAGTGGGGATAGCGGGGGGGTGGGCTCAGATACGCAGTATTTT
CASSGDSGGVGSDTQYF
>TRBJ2-3|TRBV5-1|.|.
TGCGCCAGCAGTCGGACAGTTTCAGATACGCAGTATTTT
CASSRTVSDTQYF
>TRBJ2-1|TRBV5-5|.|.
TGTGCCAGCAGCTTGGTGGTAGGTGGGGCCAATGAGCAGTTCTTC
CASSLVVGGANEQFF
>TRBJ2-7|TRBV9|TRBD1|.
TGTGCCAGCAGTAAGGGACAGGGCTACGAGCAGTACTTC
CASSKGQGYEQYF
>TRBJ1-2|TRBV28|.|.
TGTGCCAGCAGTTTGGCAGGCCAGACTAACTATGGCTACACCTTC
CASSLAGQTNYGYTF
>TRBJ2-3|TRBV7-8|TRBD2|few
TGTGCCAGCAGCCTAGTATTGGGGCTAGCGGGGTTCACAGATACGCAGTATTTT
CASSLVLGLAGFTDTQYF
>TRBJ2-3|TRBV3-1/TRBV3-2|.|.
TGTGCCAGCAGCAAGTCCCCCATCTTAATTATCGGGGCTACCACAGATACGCAGTATTTT
CASSKSPILIIGATTDTQYF
>TRBJ2-1|TRBV28|TRBD2|.
TGTGCCAGCAGTTTCAACGGCGGGGGGGCGAACAATGAGCAGTTCTTC
CASSFNGGGANNEQFF
>TRBJ2-7|TRBV7-6|TRBD2|.
TGTGCCAGCAGCTTTTCCCCGCTTCTAGCGGGGGGTACCTACGAGCAGTACTTC
CASSFSPLLAGGTYEQYF
>TRBJ2-4|TRBV14|.|.
TGTGCCAGCAGCCAAGTGGTGTTAGGGGGGAAGAAAAACATTCAGTACTTC
CASSQVVLGGKKNIQYF
>TRBJ1-2|TRBV28|.|.
TGTGCCAGCTTGGACGCTGGACGCTACACCTTC
CASLDAGRYTF
>TRBJ2-5|TRBV27|TRBD2|once
TGTGCCAGCAGCCGACTAGCGGGGCGGGAGACCCAGTACTTC
CASSRLAGRETQYF
>TRBJ1-2|TRBV28|.|.
TGTGCCAGCAGTCTCCTTGGAGGAATTGGCTACACCTTC
CASSLLGGIGYTF
>TRBJ2-4|TRBV28|.|.
TGTGCCAGCAGTACATCAATGACAGGTCGGGAAAACATTCAGTACTTC
CASSTSMTGRENIQYF
>TRBJ2-7|TRBV5-1|TRBD1|.
TGCGCCAGCAGCCTCCAGACAGGGAGCTCCTACGAGCAGTACTTC
CASSLQTGSSYEQYF
>TRBJ1-4|TRBV30|TRBD1|.
TGTGCCGCCCACGGGACAGGGGAAGAAAAACTGTTTTTT
CAAHGTGEEKLFF
>TRBJ2-1|TRBV18|.|.
TGTGCCAGCGCGTGGGACGGGAGTGAGCAGTTCTTC
CASAWDGSEQFF
>TRBJ1-2|TRBV6-1|.|once
TGTGCCAGCAGTGACAACAGGTTGGACTATGGCTACACCTTC
CASSDNRLDYGYTF
>TRBJ1-6|TRBV20-1|.|.
TGCAGTGCTAGTTTAGCCCGTCGGGGTTCACCCCTCCACTTT
CSASLARRGSPLHF
>TRBJ1-4|TRBV9|TRBD1|.
TGTGCCAGCAGCCCTCGGACAGGGACTAATGAAAAACTGTTTTTT
CASSPRTGTNEKLFF
>TRBJ1-6|TRBV4-3|.|.
TGCGCCAGCAGCCAAGATATCTTAGGGCAGCGTGACGACTATAATTCACCCCTCCACTTT
CASSQDILGQRDDYNSPLHF
>TRBJ1-1|TRBV5-4|.|.
TGTGCCACCTACCGGGGGGAGACTGAAGCTTTCTTT
CATYRGETEAFF
>TRBJ2-3|TRBV11-2|.|.
TGTGCCAGCAGTATACCGATCGGACAGCCACGCACAGATACGCAGTATTTT
CASSIPIGQPRTDTQYF
>TRBJ2-2|TRBV7-6|TRBD1|.
TGTGCCAGCAGCTTAGGATACAGGGGTTCTATCTTGGTCGGGGAGCTGTTTTTT
CASSLGYRGSILVGELFF